The clone carrying this TCR beta chain has a handful of counts. Its specificity is unknown. Naive CD8 isolation took CD45RO-negative cells positively selected for CCR7 and excluded terminally differentiated effector memory CD45RA+ cells. Profiled with immunoSEQ multiplex PCR; TCRdb holds only in-frame clones, not every one. Of roughly 2,000,000 clones listed, around 95% are singletons. In germline, CDR1 is WSHSY, CDR2 SAAADI. The CDR3 is 14 residues long. V lost 4 bases, J lost 8 bases, and 15 bases lay in between. The data stem from a study of shared clonotypes between healthy human individuals. At the level of the study: Two women and a few men aged 18 to 49 served as donors.

Overall study findings and caveats: Estimated richness values were generally larger in naive subsets than in memory subsets. Sample collection involved blood only; tissue repertoires are likely different. Read depth was anticipated to influence clonotype sharing among donors.

V usage is TRBV10-2 and J usage is TRBJ1-5; D perhaps matches TRBD1 (5 bases). Material: naive CD8+ T cells from PBMCs. The source of this sequence is a young man in good health. Some clones in this sample may be carry-over from other donors' samples. The CDR3 DNA reads as TGCGCCAGCAGTGTTGCGGGGGTTGAGGAGCCCCAGCATTTT. Protein sequence: CASSVAGVEEPQHF.